Listed below are T cell receptor beta chains from one sample, sequenced in a study of regulatory T cells in long-lasting Graves disease. MiXCR, applied by TCRdb to the multiplex PCR reads, yields one record per CDR3 protein. The data show hundreds of thousands of distinct CDR3 sequences, with 15% to 20% seen just once and around 25% held by the top ten. The same sample was also used in a study of T cells in Graves' hyperthyroidism and ophthalmopathy.

Sequenced material: peripheral blood mononuclear cells (PBMCs), taken at new diagnosis, from a patient treated with antithyroid drugs. The source of these receptors is a middle-aged woman with Graves disease. Each CDR3 is given with its conserved first and last residue. A D gene is named only where the DNA matches it firmly. A clone size is listed for some rows: how often the clone was seen (once, few, many), or a class if it is expanded.

CDR3: CASSLEYRKLFF; DNA: TGTGCCAGCAGCTTAGAATATCGAAAACTGTTTTTT; J: TRBJ1-4; V: TRBV7-2; D: .; size: few
CDR3: CATHYTGLDEKLFF; DNA: TGTGCCACCCACTACACGGGGTTGGATGAAAAACTGTTTTTT; J: TRBJ1-4; V: TRBV24-1; D: .; size: .
CDR3: CASSLDAPIRSYNEQFF; DNA: TGTGCCAGCAGCCTAGACGCACCGATCCGCTCCTACAATGAGCAGTTCTTC; J: TRBJ2-1; V: TRBV9; D: .; size: .
CDR3: CASSAEQGSHNTEAFF; DNA: TGTGCCAGCAGTGCCGAACAGGGTTCTCATAACACTGAAGCTTTCTTT; J: TRBJ1-1; V: TRBV6-1; D: .; size: many
CDR3: CASSLDRSAYTQYF; DNA: TGTGCCAGCAGCTTAGATCGATCGGCCTATACGCAGTATTTT; J: TRBJ2-3; V: TRBV11-3; D: .; size: many
CDR3: CASKTANTEAFF; DNA: TGTGCCAGCAAAACAGCGAACACTGAAGCTTTCTTT; J: TRBJ1-1; V: TRBV27; D: .; size: many
CDR3: CASSLDRLAGGAYNEQFF; DNA: TGTGCCAGCAGCTTAGACAGGCTAGCGGGAGGGGCCTACAATGAGCAGTTCTTC; J: TRBJ2-1; V: TRBV7-8; D: TRBD2; size: .
CDR3: CSARARGYEQFF; DNA: TGCAGTGCTAGAGCCAGGGGGTATGAGCAGTTCTTC; J: TRBJ2-1; V: TRBV20-1; D: TRBD1; size: few
CDR3: CSASEVSSTDTQYF; DNA: TGCAGTGCTAGCGAGGTATCTAGCACAGATACGCAGTATTTT; J: TRBJ2-3; V: TRBV20-1; D: .; size: .
CDR3: CATSVKEGTEAFF; DNA: TGTGCCACCAGCGTCAAAGAAGGCACTGAAGCTTTCTTT; J: TRBJ1-1; V: TRBV15; D: .; size: many
CDR3: CASKRSFTDTQYF; DNA: TGTGCCAGCAAAAGGTCGTTCACAGATACGCAGTATTTT; J: TRBJ2-3; V: TRBV2; D: .; size: many
CDR3: CASSQVAAATNEKLFF; DNA: TGTGCCAGCAGCCAAGTCGCCGCTGCAACTAATGAAAAACTGTTTTTT; J: TRBJ1-4; V: TRBV14; D: .; size: .
CDR3: CASSVAQGAHTGELFF; DNA: TGTGCCAGCAGCGTAGCTCAGGGGGCGCACACCGGGGAGCTGTTTTTT; J: TRBJ2-2; V: TRBV9; D: TRBD1; size: few
CDR3: CASSPAWGNTEAFF; DNA: TGTGCCAGCTCACCAGCATGGGGTAATACTGAAGCTTTCTTT; J: TRBJ1-1; V: TRBV18; D: .; size: few
CDR3: CASTVTYEQYF; DNA: TGTGCCAGCACTGTTACCTACGAGCAGTACTTC; J: TRBJ2-7; V: TRBV2; D: .; size: many
CDR3: CASSLDRSNQPQHF; DNA: TGTGCCAGCAGTCTAGACAGGTCAAATCAGCCCCAGCATTTT; J: TRBJ1-5; V: TRBV12-3/TRBV12-4; D: .; size: many
CDR3: CASSLKYGINYGYTF; DNA: TGTGCCAGCAGTTTAAAGTACGGAATTAACTATGGCTACACCTTC; J: TRBJ1-2; V: TRBV12-3/TRBV12-4; D: .; size: many
CDR3: CASSELGEGRIYGYTF; DNA: TGTGCCAGCAGTGAGTTAGGGGAGGGACGGATCTATGGCTACACCTTC; J: TRBJ1-2; V: TRBV2; D: .; size: many
CDR3: CASSQRTDGLGGLFF; DNA: TGTGCCAGCAGCCAAAGAACGGACGGTTTAGGAGGGCTGTTTTTT; J: TRBJ1-4; V: TRBV3-1; D: .; size: many
CDR3: CASRLRDIRNTGELFF; DNA: TGCGCCAGCAGACTCCGGGACATACGAAACACCGGGGAGCTGTTTTTT; J: TRBJ2-2; V: TRBV5-1; D: .; size: many
CDR3: CASRTGASVGYGYTF; DNA: TGTGCCAGCAGGACAGGGGCCTCTGTAGGATATGGCTACACCTTC; J: TRBJ1-2; V: TRBV2; D: TRBD1; size: .
CDR3: CASSQVLLAGGPRDEQFF; DNA: TGTGCCAGCAGCCAAGTTTTATTGGCGGGGGGGCCTCGGGATGAGCAGTTCTTC; J: TRBJ2-1; V: TRBV13; D: TRBD2; size: many
CDR3: CASSYAHEQFF; DNA: TGTGCCAGCAGTTATGCCCATGAGCAGTTCTTC; J: TRBJ2-1; V: TRBV12-3/TRBV12-4; D: .; size: many
CDR3: CASSSSGGAQPQHF; DNA: TGTGCCAGCAGTTCCTCCGGGGGAGCTCAGCCCCAGCATTTT; J: TRBJ1-5; V: TRBV28; D: .; size: .
CDR3: CASSSAGTGMDIQYF; DNA: TGTGCCAGTAGTAGTGCCGGGACAGGGATGGACATTCAGTACTTC; J: TRBJ2-4; V: TRBV19; D: TRBD1; size: .
CDR3: CASSPGLAGVYEQYF; DNA: TGTGCCAGCAGCCCGGGACTCGCGGGAGTCTACGAGCAGTACTTC; J: TRBJ2-7; V: TRBV12-3/TRBV12-4; D: TRBD2; size: many
CDR3: CASSPSGGMYNEQFF; DNA: TGTGCCAGCAGCCCAAGCGGGGGGATGTACAATGAGCAGTTCTTC; J: TRBJ2-1; V: TRBV7-8; D: TRBD2; size: many
CDR3: CASSDKKYNEQFF; DNA: TGTGCCAGCAGCGACAAAAAATACAATGAGCAGTTCTTC; J: TRBJ2-1; V: TRBV5-4; D: .; size: few
CDR3: CASSSPGSGYTF; DNA: TGTGCCAGCAGCTCGCCAGGCTCCGGCTACACCTTC; J: TRBJ1-2; V: TRBV12-3/TRBV12-4; D: .; size: many
CDR3: CTSSPPGGPYNEQFF; DNA: TGTACCAGCAGCCCTCCCGGGGGCCCCTACAATGAGCAGTTCTTC; J: TRBJ2-1; V: TRBV6-2/TRBV6-3; D: .; size: .
CDR3: CACRQSGGQYF; DNA: TGTGCCTGTCGACAGTCCGGGGGCCAGTACTTC; J: TRBJ2-5; V: TRBV30; D: .; size: .
CDR3: CASSMRYGTVFSGNTIYF; DNA: TGTGCCAGTAGTATGAGATACGGGACAGTTTTCTCTGGAAACACCATATATTTT; J: TRBJ1-3; V: TRBV19; D: TRBD1; size: few
CDR3: CASSFRDGSYGYTF; DNA: TGTGCCAGCAGTTTCCGCGACGGGAGTTATGGCTACACCTTC; J: TRBJ1-2; V: TRBV28; D: .; size: many
CDR3: CASSLAGNYGYTF; DNA: TGTGCCAGCAGTTTAGCAGGGAACTATGGCTACACCTTC; J: TRBJ1-2; V: TRBV7-9; D: .; size: many
CDR3: CAWRRDGFGELFF; DNA: TGTGCCTGGAGGAGGGATGGCTTCGGGGAGCTGTTTTTT; J: TRBJ2-2; V: TRBV30; D: .; size: many
CDR3: CASSFSIGSYEQYF; DNA: TGCGCCAGCAGCTTTAGTATCGGGAGTTACGAGCAGTACTTC; J: TRBJ2-7; V: TRBV5-1; D: .; size: many
CDR3: CASSEVTNSPLHF; DNA: TGTGCCAGCAGTGAAGTCACGAATTCACCCCTCCACTTT; J: TRBJ1-6; V: TRBV6-2/TRBV6-3; D: .; size: .
CDR3: CASSKDPSIEQYF; DNA: TGCGCCAGCAGCAAGGACCCCTCCATCGAGCAGTACTTC; J: TRBJ2-7; V: TRBV5-1; D: .; size: many
CDR3: CSAQYEGDTEAFF; DNA: TGCAGTGCTCAGTACGAAGGGGACACTGAAGCTTTCTTT; J: TRBJ1-1; V: TRBV20-1; D: .; size: many